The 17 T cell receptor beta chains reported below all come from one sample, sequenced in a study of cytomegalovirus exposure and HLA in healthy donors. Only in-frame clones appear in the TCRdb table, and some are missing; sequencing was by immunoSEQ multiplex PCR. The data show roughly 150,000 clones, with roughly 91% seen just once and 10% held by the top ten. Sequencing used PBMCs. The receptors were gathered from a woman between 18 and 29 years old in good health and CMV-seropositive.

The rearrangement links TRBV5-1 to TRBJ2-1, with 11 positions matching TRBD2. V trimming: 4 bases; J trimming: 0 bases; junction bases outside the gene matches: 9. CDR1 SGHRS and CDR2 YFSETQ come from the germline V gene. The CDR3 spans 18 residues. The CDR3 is CASSPALAGGLSYNEQFF. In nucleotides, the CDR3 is TGCGCCAGCAGCCCAGCTCTAGCGGGAGGACTCTCCTACAATGAGCAGTTCTTC.

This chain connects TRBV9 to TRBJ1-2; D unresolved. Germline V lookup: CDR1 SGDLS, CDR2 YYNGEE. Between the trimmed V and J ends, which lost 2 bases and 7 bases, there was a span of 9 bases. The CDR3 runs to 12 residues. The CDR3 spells CASSVEGLGYTF. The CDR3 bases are TGTGCCAGCAGCGTCGAGGGCCTTGGCTACACCTTC.

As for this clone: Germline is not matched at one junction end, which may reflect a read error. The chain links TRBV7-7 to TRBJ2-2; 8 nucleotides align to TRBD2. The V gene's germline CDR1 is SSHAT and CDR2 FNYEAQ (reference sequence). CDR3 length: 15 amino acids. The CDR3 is CASSLEAGAAGELFF. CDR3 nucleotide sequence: TGTGCTAGCAGCTTAGAAGCGGGAGCGGCCGGGGAGCTGTTTTTT.

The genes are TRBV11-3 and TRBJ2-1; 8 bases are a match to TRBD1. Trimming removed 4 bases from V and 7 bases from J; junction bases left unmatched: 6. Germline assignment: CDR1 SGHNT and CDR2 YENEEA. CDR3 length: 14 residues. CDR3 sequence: CASSSRTGMNEQFF. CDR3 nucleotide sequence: TGTGCCAGCAGCTCCCGGACAGGGATGAATGAGCAGTTCTTC.

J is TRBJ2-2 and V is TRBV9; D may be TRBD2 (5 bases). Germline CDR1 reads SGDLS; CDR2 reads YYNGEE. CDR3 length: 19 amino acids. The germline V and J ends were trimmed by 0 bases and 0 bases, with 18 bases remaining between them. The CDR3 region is CASSVGVWGVAANTGELFF. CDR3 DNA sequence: TGTGCCAGCAGCGTAGGAGTTTGGGGAGTTGCCGCGAACACCGGGGAGCTGTTTTTT. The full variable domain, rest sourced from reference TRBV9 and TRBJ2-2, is DSGVTQTPKHLITATGQRVTLRCSPRSGDLSVYWYQQSLDQGLQFLIQYYNGEERAKGNILERFSAQQFPDLHSELNLSSLELGDSALYFCASSVGVWGVAANTGELFFGEGSRLTVL.

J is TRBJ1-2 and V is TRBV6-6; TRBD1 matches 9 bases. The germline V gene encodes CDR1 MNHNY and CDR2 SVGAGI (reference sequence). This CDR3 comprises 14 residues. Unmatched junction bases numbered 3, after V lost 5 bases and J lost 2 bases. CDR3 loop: CASSPGTGNYGYTF. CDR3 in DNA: TGTGCCAGCAGTCCTGGGACAGGGAACTATGGCTACACCTTC.

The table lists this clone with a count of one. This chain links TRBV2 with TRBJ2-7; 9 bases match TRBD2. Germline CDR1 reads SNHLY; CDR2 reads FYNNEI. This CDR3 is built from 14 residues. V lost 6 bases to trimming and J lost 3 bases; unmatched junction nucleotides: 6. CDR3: CASRVLAGHYEQYF. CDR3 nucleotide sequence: TGTGCCAGCAGAGTACTAGCGGGCCACTACGAGCAGTACTTC. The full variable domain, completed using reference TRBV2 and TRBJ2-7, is EPEVTQTPSHQVTQMGQEVILRCVPISNHLYFYWYRQILGQKVEFLVSFYNNEISEKSEIFDDQFSVERPDGSNFTLKIRSTKLEDSAMYFCASRVLAGHYEQYFGPGTRLTVT.

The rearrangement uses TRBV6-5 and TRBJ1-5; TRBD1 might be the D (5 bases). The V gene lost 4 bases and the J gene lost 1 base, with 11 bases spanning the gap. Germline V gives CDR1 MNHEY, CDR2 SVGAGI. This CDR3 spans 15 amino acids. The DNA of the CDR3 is TGTGCCAGCAGTTCAGGGTACTTGAGCAATCAGCCCCAGCATTTT. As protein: CASSSGYLSNQPQHF.

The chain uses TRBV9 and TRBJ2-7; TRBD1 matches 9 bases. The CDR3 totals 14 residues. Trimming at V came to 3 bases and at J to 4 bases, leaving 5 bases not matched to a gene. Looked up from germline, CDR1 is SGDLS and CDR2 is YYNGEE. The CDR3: CASSADRGRYEQYF. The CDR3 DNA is TGTGCCAGCAGCGCTGACAGGGGGAGGTACGAGCAGTACTTC.

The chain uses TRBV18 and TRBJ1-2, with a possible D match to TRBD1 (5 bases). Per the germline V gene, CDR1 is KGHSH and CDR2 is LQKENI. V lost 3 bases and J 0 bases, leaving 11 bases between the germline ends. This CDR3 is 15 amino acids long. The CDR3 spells CASSPIDSPNYGYTF. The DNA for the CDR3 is TGTGCCAGCTCACCGATTGACAGTCCTAACTATGGCTACACCTTC.

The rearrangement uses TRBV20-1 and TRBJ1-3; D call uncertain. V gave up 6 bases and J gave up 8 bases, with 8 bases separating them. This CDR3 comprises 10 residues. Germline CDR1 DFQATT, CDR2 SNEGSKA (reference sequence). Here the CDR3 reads CSATKDTIYF. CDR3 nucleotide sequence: TGCAGTGCCACAAAAGACACCATATATTTT.

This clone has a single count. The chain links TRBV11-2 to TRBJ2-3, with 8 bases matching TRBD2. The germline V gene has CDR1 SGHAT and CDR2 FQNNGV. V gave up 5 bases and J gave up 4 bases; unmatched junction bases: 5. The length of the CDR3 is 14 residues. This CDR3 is CASSRGGGSDTQYF. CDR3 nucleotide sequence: TGTGCCAGCAGCCGGGGGGGCGGGTCAGATACGCAGTATTTT.

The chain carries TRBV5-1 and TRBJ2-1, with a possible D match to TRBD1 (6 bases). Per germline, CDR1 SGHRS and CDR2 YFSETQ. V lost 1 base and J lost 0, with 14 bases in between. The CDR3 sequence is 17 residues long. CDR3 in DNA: TGCGCCAGCAGCTTGATTGACAGGTCAGACTCCTACAATGAGCAGTTCTTC. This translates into CASSLIDRSDSYNEQFF.

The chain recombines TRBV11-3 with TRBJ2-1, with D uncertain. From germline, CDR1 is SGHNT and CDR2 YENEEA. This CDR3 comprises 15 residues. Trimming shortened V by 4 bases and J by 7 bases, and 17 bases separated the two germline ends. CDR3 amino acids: CASSSRGASLNEQFF. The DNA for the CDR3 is TGTGCCAGCAGCTCCCGAGGAGCATCTCTAAATGAGCAGTTCTTC.

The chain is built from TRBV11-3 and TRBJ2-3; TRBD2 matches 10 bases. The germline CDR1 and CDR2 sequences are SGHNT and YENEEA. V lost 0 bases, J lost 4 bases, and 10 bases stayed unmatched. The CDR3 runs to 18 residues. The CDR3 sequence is CASSLDKDLAGASDTQYF. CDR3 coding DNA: TGTGCCAGCAGCTTAGATAAAGACCTAGCGGGAGCTTCAGATACGCAGTATTTT.

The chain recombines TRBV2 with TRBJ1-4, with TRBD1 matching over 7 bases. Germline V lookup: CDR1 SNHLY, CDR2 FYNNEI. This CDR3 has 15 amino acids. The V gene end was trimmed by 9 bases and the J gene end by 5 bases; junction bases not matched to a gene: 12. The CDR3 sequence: CASTRAGTENEKLFF. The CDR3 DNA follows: TGTGCCAGTACCCGTGCCGGGACAGAAAATGAAAAACTGTTTTTT.

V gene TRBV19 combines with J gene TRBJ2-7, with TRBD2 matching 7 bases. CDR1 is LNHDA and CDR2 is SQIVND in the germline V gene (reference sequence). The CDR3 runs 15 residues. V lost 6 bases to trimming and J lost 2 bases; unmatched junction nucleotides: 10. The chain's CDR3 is CASSQVGGSTYEQYF. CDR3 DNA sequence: TGTGCCAGTAGCCAAGTGGGGGGGTCGACCTACGAGCAGTACTTC.